This T cell receptor (beta chain) was sequenced in a study of blood T cells in healthy people across ages. Study-wide results and caveats: The donors' CMV status was not determined, possibly confounding changes in expanded clonotypes.

Through a sample-barcoded 5' primer and a J-beta primer mix, a second PCR was run for about 6 to 11 cycles. One entry per CDR3 protein results from TCRdb running MiXCR on the 5' RACE reads. The data contain some 1.4 million distinct CDR3 sequences, 42% of them singletons. Aged roughly 6 to 95, donors were systemically healthy Caucasians from Russia. About this clonotype: Its antigen is not known.

This CDR3 has 13 amino acids. The receptor's source is a woman between 18 and 29 years old in good health. The gene calls are TRBV21-1 and TRBJ1-5; the table's D call, TRBD1, was not checked against the DNA. TRBV21-1 is an annotated pseudogene. Source material: blood. In DNA, the CDR3 is TGTGCCAGCAGGTCCCTGGTGAATCAGCCCCAGCATTTT. This translates into CASRSLVNQPQHF.